Reported below is one T cell receptor (beta chain). The record originates from a study of blood T cell repertoires in COVID-19. V lost 6 bases to trimming and J lost 11 bases; unmatched junction nucleotides: 8. The CDR3 is made up of 14 amino acids. The germline V gene has CDR1 SNHLY and CDR2 FYNNEI. The protocol was immunoSEQ multiplex PCR, while the TCRdb copy is restricted to in-frame clones and leaves out a portion. The repertoire consists of 200,000 to 300,000 clones, with around nine tenths occurring once and the leading ten covering roughly 9.8%. V is TRBV2 and J is TRBJ1-6, with 9 bases lining up with TRBD1. The clonotype comes from a man in his forties who had recovered from COVID-19. Material for sequencing was peripheral blood. The CDR3 region is CASSVGQGQTPLHF. The DNA of the CDR3 is TGTGCCAGCAGCGTGGGACAGGGTCAGACACCCCTCCACTTT.